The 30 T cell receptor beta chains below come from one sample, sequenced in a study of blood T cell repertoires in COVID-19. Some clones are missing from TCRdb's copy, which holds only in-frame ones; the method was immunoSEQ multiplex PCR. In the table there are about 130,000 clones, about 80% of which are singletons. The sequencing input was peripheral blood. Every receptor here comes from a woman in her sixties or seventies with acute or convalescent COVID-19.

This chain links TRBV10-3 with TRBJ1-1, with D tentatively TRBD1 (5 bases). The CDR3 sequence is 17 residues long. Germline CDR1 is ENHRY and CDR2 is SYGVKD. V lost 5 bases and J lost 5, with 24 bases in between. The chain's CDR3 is CAISKLNLGQVGTEAFF. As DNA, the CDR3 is TGTGCCATCAGTAAACTCAATCTTGGACAAGTAGGGACTGAAGCTTTCTTT.

CDR3 sequence: CASLQSGGASGSYNEQFF. The CDR3 region has the DNA TGTGCCAGCTTGCAAAGCGGGGGGGCCTCAGGCTCCTACAATGAGCAGTTCTTC. This rearrangement joins TRBV2 to TRBJ2-1; TRBD2 matches at 10 bases. CDR3 length: 18 amino acids. V trimming: 8 bases; J trimming: 0 bases; junction bases outside the gene matches: 13. Germline lookup yields CDR1 SNHLY and CDR2 FYNNEI.

CDR3 residues: CASFGGNGEKLFF. The CDR3 DNA sequence: TGTGCCAGCTTTGGGGGGAACGGTGAAAAACTGTTTTTT. The chain carries TRBV18 and TRBJ1-4; perhaps TRBD1 as D (5 bases). Germline V gene data show CDR1 as KGHSH and CDR2 as LQKENI. The CDR3 has 13 residues. V was cut by 7 bases and J by 7 bases, with 13 bases left in between.

CDR3 sequence (DNA): TGTGCCAGCAGCCAGAGTCAGGGGTACCACACCTTC. Protein: CASSQSQGYHTF. V usage is TRBV3-1 (or the pseudogene TRBV3-2) and J usage is TRBJ1-2; possible D gene TRBD1, 6 bases. The CDR3 loop spans 12 amino acids. V was trimmed by 3 bases and J by 12 bases, leaving 14 bases between them. Looked up from germline, CDR1 is LGHDT and CDR2 is YNNKEL (reference sequence).

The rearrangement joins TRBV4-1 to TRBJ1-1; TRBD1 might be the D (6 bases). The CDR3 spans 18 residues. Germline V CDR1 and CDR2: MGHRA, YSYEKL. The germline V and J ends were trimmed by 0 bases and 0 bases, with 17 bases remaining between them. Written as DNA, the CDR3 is TGCGCCAGCAGCCAAGATCTAGGGCAGGGGATGGTGAACACTGAAGCTTTCTTT. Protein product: CASSQDLGQGMVNTEAFF.

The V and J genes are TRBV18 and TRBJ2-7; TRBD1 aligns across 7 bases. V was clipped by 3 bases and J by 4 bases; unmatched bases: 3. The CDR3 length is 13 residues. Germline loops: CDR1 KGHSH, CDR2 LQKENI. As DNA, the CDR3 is TGTGCCAGCTCACCGACAGGGAATTACGAGCAGTACTTC. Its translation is CASSPTGNYEQYF.

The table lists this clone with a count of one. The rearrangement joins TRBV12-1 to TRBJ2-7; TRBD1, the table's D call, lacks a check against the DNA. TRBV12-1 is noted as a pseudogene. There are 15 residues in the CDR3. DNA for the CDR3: TGTGCCAGCAGCGGCAAGGTTTACAGGATCTACGAGCAGTACGTC. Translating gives CASSGKVYRIYEQYV.

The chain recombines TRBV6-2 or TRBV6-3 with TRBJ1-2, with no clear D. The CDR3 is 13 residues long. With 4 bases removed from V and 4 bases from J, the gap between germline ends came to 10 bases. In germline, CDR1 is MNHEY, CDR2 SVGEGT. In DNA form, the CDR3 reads TGTGCCAGCAGTTCCACAGAAACCTATGGCTACACCTTC. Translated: CASSSTETYGYTF.

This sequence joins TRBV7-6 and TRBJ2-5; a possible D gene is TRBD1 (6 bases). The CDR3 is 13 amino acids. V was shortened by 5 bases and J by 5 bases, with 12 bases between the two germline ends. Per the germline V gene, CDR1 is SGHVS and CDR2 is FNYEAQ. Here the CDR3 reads CASSRYRDETQYF. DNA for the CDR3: TGTGCCAGCAGCCGTTACAGGGACGAGACCCAGTACTTC.

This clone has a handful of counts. Here the CDR3 reads CSVERQGEVTEAFF. CDR3 nucleotide sequence: TGCAGCGTTGAGCGACAGGGAGAGGTCACTGAAGCTTTCTTT. The chain combines TRBV29-1 with TRBJ1-1; TRBD1 matches at 7 bases. This CDR3 is built from 14 residues. Germline CDR1 and CDR2: SQVTM and ANQGSEA. J gave up 4 bases and V 3 bases, and 8 bases lay outside the gene matches.

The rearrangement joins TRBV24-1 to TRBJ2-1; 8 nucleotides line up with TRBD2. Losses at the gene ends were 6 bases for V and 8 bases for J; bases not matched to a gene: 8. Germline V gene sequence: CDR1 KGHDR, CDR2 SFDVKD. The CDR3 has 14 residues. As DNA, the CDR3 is TGTGCCACCAGTCGATGGGGGCGGGAGGATGAGCAGTTCTTC. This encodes CATSRWGREDEQFF.

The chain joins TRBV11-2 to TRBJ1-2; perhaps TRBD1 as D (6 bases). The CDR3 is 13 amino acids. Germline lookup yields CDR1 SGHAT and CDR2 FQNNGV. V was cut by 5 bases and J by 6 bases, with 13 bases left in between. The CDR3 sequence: CASSPRTEHGYTF. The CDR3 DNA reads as TGTGCCAGCAGCCCCAGGACAGAGCATGGCTACACCTTC. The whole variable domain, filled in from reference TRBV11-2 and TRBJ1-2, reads EAGVAQSPRYKIIEKRQSVAFWCNPISGHATLYWYQQILGQGPKLLIQFQNNGVVDDSQLPKDRFSAERLKGVDSTLKIQPAKLEDSAVYLCASSPRTEHGYTFGSGTRLTVV.

CDR3: CASSIKSVGNEQFF. CDR3 nucleotides: TGTGCCAGTAGTATAAAATCGGTCGGTAATGAGCAGTTCTTC. This sequence joins TRBV19 and TRBJ2-1; D unresolved. Germline V lookup: CDR1 LNHDA, CDR2 SQIVND (reference sequence). V was trimmed by 2 bases and J by 7 bases, leaving 12 bases between them. The CDR3 length is 14 residues.

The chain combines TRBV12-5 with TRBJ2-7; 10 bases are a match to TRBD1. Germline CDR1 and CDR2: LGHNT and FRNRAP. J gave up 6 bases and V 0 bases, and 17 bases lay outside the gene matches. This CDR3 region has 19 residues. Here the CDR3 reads CASGLVRRDRGPSTVEQYV. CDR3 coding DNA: TGTGCTAGTGGTTTGGTCCGCCGGGACAGGGGCCCTTCAACGGTCGAGCAGTACGTC.

Written as DNA, the CDR3 is TGTGCCACCAGTGATCAATGGACAGGGCCAGGGGGGTATGGCTACACCTTC. It specifies CATSDQWTGPGGYGYTF. V usage is TRBV24-1 and J usage is TRBJ1-2, with 8 bases matching TRBD1. The CDR3 consists of 17 residues. J lost 5 bases, V lost 3 bases, and 13 bases had no gene match. Germline V gene lookup returns CDR1 KGHDR and CDR2 SFDVKD.

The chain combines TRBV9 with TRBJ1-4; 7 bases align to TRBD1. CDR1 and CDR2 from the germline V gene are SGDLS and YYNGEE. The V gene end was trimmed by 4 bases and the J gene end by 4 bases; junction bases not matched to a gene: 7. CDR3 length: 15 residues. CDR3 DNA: TGTGCCAGCAGCTTTCGGACAGGAATTAATGAAAAACTGTTTTTT. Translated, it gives CASSFRTGINEKLFF.

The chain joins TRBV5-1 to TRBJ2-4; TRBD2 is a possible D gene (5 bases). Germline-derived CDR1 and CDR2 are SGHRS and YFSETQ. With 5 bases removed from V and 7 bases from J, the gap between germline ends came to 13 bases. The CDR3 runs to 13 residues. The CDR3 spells CASSYWTGNIQYF. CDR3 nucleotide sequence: TGCGCCAGCAGTTATTGGACGGGGAACATTCAGTACTTC.

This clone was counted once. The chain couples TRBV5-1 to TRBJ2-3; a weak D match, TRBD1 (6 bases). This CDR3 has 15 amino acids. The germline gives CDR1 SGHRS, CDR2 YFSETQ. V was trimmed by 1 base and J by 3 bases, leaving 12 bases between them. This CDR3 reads CASSLSQGITDTQYF. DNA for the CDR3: TGCGCCAGCAGCTTGTCACAGGGTATTACAGATACGCAGTATTTT.

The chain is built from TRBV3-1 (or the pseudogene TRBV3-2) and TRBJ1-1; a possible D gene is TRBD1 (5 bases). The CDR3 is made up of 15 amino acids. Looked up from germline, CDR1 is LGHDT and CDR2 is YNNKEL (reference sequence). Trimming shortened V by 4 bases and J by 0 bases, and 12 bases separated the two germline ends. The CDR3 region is CASSLWGRMNTEAFF. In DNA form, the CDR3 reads TGTGCCAGCAGCCTATGGGGGAGGATGAACACTGAAGCTTTCTTT.

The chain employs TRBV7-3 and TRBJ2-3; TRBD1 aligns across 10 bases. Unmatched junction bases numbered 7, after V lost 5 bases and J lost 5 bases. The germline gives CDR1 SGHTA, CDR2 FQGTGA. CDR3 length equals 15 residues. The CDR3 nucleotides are TGTGCCAGCAGCCCACCGGGACAGGGGAGAGATACGCAGTATTTT. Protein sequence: CASSPPGQGRDTQYF.

The chain's CDR3 is CASRLAGGLAYEQYF. CDR3 DNA sequence: TGTGCCAGCAGACTAGCGGGGGGACTCGCCTACGAGCAGTACTTC. This chain links TRBV6-5 with TRBJ2-7; TRBD2 matches at 12 bases. Germline CDR1 is MNHEY and CDR2 is SVGAGI. The CDR3 contains 15 residues. The trim removed 6 bases at V and 2 bases at J, leaving 5 bases unmatched.

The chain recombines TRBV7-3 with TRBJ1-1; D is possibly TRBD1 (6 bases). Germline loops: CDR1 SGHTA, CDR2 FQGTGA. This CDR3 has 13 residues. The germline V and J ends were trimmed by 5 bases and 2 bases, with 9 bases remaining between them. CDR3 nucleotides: TGTGCCAGCAGCCCGGACAGTAACACTGAAGCTTTCTTT. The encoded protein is CASSPDSNTEAFF. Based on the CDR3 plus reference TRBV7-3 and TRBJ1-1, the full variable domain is GAGVSQTPSNKVTEKGKYVELRCDPISGHTALYWYRQSLGQGPEFLIYFQGTGAADDSGLPNDRFFAVRPEGSVSTLKIQRTERGDSAVYLCASSPDSNTEAFFGQGTRLTVV.

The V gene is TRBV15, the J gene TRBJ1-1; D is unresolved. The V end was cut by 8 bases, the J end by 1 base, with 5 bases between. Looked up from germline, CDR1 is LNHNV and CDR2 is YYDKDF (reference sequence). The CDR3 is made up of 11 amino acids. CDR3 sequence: CATGENTEAFF. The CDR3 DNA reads TGTGCCACCGGAGAGAACACTGAAGCTTTCTTT.

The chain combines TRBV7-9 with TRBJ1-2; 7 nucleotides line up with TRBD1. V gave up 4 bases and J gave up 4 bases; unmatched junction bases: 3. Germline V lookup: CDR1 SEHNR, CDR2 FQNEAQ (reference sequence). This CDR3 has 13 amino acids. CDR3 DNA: TGTGCCAGCAGCTCTACAGGGGTCTATGGCTACACCTTC. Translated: CASSSTGVYGYTF.

The DNA for the CDR3 is TGTGCCAGCAGCTTCAGGGCGGGGGAGACCCAGTACTTC. It is translated as CASSFRAGETQYF. This chain uses TRBV11-2 with TRBJ2-5, with D perhaps matching TRBD2 (6 bases). V was shortened by 3 bases and J by 5 bases, with 10 bases between the two germline ends. The CDR3 is 13 amino acids. The germline CDR1 and CDR2 sequences are SGHAT and FQNNGV.

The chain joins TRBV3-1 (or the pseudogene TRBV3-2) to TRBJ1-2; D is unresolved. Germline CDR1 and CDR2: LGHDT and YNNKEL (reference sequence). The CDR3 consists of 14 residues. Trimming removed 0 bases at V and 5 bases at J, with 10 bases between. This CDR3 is CASSQDPEFYGYTF. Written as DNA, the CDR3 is TGTGCCAGCAGCCAAGATCCCGAGTTTTATGGCTACACCTTC.

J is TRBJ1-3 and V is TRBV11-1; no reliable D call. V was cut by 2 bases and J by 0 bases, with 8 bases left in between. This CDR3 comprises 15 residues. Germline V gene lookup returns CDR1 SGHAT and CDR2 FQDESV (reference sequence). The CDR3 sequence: CASSLSGDSGNTIYF. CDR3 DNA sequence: TGTGCCAGCAGCTTATCCGGGGACTCTGGAAACACCATATATTTT.

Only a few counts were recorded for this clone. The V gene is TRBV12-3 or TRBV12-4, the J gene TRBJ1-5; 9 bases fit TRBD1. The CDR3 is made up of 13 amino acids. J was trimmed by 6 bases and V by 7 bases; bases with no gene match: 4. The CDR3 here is CASTLTGGQPQHF. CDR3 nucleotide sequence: TGTGCCAGCACCCTGACAGGGGGTCAGCCCCAGCATTTT.

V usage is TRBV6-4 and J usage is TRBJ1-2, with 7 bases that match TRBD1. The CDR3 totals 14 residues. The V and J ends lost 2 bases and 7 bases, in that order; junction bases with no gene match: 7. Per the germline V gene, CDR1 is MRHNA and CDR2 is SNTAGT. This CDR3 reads CASSDRQGIGGYTF. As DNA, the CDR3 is TGTGCCAGCAGTGACCGACAGGGCATAGGTGGCTACACCTTC.

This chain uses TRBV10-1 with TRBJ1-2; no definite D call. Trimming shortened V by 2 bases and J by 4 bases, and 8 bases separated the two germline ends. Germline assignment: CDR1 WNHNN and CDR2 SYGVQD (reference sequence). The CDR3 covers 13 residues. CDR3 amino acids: CASSEGHGYGYTF. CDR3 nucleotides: TGCGCCAGCAGTGAGGGGCACGGCTATGGCTACACCTTC.